This T cell receptor beta chain is from a study of T cell repertoires in cytomegalovirus infection. Each CDR3 protein is one row after TCRdb ran MiXCR on the reads. The repertoire holds 100,000 to 150,000 distinct CDR3 sequences, with around 32% as singletons. There are many counts of this clonotype. Its specificity is unknown. CDR3 length: 18 residues. Germline values: CDR1 KGHDR, CDR2 SFDVKD. J lost 4 bases, V lost 1 base, and 11 bases had no gene match. J is TRBJ2-3 and V is TRBV24-1; 9 bases map to TRBD1. The sequences come from CD8+ T cells from cultured PBMCs, collected from culture after CMV antigen stimulation. The receptor's source is a human donor in good health (CMV status not recorded). Some clones in this sample may be carry-over from other donors' samples. The CDR3 sequence: CATSDFPGQGEAPDTQYF. The CDR3 DNA sequence: TGTGCCACCAGTGATTTCCCGGGACAGGGTGAAGCCCCAGATACGCAGTATTTT.